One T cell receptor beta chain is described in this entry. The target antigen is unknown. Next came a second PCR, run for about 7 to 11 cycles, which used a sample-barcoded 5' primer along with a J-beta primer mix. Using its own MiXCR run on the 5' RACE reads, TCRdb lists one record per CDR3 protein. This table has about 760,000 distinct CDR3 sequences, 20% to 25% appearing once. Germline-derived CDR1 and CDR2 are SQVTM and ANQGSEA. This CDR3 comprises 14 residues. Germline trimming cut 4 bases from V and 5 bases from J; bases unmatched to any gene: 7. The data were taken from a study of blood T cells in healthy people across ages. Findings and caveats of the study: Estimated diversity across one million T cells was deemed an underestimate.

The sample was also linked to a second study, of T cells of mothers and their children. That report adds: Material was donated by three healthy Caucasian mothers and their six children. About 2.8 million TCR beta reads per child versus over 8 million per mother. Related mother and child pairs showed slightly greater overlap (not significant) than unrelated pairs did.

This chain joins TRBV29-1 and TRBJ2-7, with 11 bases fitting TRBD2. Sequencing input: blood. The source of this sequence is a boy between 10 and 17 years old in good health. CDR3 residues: CSVGIAGGPDEQYF. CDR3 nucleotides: TGCAGCGTTGGTATAGCGGGAGGGCCGGACGAGCAGTACTTC.